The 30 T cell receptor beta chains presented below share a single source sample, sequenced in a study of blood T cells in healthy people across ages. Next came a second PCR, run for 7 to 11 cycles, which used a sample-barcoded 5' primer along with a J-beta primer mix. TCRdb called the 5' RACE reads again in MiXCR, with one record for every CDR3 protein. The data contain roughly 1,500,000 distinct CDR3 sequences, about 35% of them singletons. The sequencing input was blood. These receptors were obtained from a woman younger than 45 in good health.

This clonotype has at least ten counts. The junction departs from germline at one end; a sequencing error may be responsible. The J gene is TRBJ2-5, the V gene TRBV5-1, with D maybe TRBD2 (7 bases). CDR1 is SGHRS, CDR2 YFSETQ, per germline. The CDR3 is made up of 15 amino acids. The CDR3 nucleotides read TGTGCCAGCAGCTTAAGGGGGGGATCCCAAGAGACCCAGTACTTC. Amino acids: CASSLRGGSQETQYF.

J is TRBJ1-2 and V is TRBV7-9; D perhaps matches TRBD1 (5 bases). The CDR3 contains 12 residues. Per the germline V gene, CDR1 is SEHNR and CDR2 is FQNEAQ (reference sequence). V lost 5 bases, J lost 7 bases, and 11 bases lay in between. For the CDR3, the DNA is TGTGCCAGCAGCAAAGGGGCCTTTGGCTACACCTTC. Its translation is CASSKGAFGYTF.

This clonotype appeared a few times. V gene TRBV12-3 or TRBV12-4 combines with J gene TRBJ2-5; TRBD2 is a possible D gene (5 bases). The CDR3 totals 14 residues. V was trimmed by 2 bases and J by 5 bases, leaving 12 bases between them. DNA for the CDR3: TGTGCCAGCAGTTTAAGGGCCTGGGAGGAGACCCAGTACTTC. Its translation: CASSLRAWEETQYF.

CDR3 sequence: CASSRGNSPQSSYEQYF. The DNA of the CDR3 is TGTGCCAGCAGCCGAGGGAACAGTCCCCAGAGCTCCTACGAGCAGTACTTC. V gene TRBV6-1 combines with J gene TRBJ2-7, with D possibly TRBD2 on 5 matching bases. Trimming left V 6 bases short and J 0 bases short, with 21 bases between. The V gene's germline CDR1 is MNHNS and CDR2 SASEGT. CDR3 length: 17 residues.

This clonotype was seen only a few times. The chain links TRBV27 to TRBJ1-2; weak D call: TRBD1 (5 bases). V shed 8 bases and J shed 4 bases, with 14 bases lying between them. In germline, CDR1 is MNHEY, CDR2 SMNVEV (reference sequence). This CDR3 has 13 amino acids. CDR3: CASLGPGGYGYTF. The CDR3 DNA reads TGTGCCAGCCTGGGGCCGGGGGGCTATGGCTACACCTTC.

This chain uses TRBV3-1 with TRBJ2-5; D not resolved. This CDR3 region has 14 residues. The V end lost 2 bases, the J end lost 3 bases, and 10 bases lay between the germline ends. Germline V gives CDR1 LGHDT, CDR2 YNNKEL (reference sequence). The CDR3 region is CASSQFLLKETQYF. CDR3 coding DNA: TGTGCCAGCAGCCAATTCCTGTTGAAAGAGACCCAGTACTTC.

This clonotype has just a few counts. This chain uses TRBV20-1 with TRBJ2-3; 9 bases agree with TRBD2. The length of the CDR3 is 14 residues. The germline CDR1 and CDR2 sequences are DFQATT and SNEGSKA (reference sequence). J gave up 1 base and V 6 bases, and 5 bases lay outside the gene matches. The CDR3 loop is CSAHSGSRTDTQYF. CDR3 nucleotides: TGCAGTGCCCATAGCGGGAGTCGCACAGATACGCAGTATTTT.

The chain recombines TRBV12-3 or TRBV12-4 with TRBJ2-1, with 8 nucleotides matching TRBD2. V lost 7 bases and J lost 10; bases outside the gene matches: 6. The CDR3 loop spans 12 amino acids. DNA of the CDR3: TGTGCCAGCACCGGACTAGCAGGGGAGCAGTTCTTC. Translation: CASTGLAGEQFF.

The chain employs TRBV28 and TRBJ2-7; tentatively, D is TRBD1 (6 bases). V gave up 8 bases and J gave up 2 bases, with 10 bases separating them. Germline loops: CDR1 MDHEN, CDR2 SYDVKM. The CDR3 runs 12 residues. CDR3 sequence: CASVRDTYEQYF. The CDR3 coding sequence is TGTGCCAGCGTCAGGGACACCTACGAGCAGTACTTC. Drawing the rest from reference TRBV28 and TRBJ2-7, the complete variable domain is DVKVTQSSRYLVKRTGEKVFLECVQDMDHENMFWYRQDPGLGLRLIYFSYDVKMKEKGDIPEGYSVSREKKERFSLILESASTNQTSMYLCASVRDTYEQYFGPGTRLTVT.

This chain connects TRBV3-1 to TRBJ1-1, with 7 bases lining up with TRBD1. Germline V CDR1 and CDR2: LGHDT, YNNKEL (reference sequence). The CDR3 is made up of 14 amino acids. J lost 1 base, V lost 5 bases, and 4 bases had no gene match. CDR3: CASSRDSQNTEAFF. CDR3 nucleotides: TGTGCCAGCAGCAGGGACAGCCAGAACACTGAAGCTTTCTTT.

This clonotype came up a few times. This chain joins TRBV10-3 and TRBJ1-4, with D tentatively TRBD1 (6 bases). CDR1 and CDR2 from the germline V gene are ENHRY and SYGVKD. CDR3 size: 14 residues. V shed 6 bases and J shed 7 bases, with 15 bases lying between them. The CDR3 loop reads CAIRQDRTAEKLFF. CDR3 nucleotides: TGTGCCATCAGGCAAGACAGGACGGCTGAAAAACTGTTTTTT.

The CDR3 spells CAIRTAMNTEAFF. CDR3 nucleotides: TGTGCCATCAGGACGGCCATGAACACTGAAGCTTTCTTT. The chain has TRBV10-3 and TRBJ1-1; no firm D call. Germline V lookup: CDR1 ENHRY, CDR2 SYGVKD. V was shortened by 6 bases and J by 0 bases, with 8 bases between the two germline ends. The CDR3 is 13 amino acids.

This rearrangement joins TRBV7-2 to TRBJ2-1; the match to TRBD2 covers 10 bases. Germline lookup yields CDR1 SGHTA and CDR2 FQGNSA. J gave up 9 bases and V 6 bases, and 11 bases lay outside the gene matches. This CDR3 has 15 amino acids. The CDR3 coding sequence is TGTGCCAGCAGGGAAGCGGGAGGGCCCACGGTTGAGCAGTTCTTC. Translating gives CASREAGGPTVEQFF.

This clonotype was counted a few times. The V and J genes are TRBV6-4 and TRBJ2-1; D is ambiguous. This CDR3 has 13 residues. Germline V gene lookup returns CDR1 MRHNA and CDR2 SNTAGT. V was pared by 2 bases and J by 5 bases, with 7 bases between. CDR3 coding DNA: TGTGCCAGCAGTGACATACTCAACAATGAGCAGTTCTTC. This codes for CASSDILNNEQFF.

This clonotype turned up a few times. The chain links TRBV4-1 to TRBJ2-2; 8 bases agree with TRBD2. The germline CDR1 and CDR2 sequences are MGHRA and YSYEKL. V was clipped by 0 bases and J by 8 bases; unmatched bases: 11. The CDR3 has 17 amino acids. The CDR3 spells CASSQDRVAGPFGELFF. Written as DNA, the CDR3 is TGCGCCAGCAGCCAAGATAGAGTAGCGGGGCCCTTTGGGGAGCTGTTTTTT.

The CDR3 nucleotides are TGTGCCCAGCCCCGGGGAGAGAACACTGAAGCTTTCTTT. Translating it yields CAQPRGENTEAFF. The rearrangement joins TRBV10-3 to TRBJ1-1; D ambiguous. The germline V and J ends were trimmed by 11 bases and 1 base, with 14 bases remaining between them. This CDR3 contains 13 residues. Germline V gene lookup returns CDR1 ENHRY and CDR2 SYGVKD.

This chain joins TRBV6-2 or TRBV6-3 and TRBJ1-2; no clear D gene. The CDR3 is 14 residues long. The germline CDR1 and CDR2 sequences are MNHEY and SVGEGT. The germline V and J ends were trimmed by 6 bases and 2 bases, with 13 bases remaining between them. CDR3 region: CASSHRHRNYGYTF. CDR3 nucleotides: TGTGCCAGCAGCCATCGACACCGAAACTATGGCTACACCTTC.

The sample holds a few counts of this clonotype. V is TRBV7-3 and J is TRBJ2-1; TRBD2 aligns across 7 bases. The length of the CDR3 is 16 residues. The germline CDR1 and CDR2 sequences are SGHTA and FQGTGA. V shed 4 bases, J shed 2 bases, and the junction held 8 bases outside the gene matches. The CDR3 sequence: CASSSQGGTAYNEQFF. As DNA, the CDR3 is TGTGCCAGCAGCTCCCAGGGAGGGACCGCCTACAATGAGCAGTTCTTC. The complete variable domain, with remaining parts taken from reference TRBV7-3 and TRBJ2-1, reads GAGVSQTPSNKVTEKGKYVELRCDPISGHTALYWYRQSLGQGPEFLIYFQGTGAADDSGLPNDRFFAVRPEGSVSTLKIQRTERGDSAVYLCASSSQGGTAYNEQFFGPGTRLTVL.

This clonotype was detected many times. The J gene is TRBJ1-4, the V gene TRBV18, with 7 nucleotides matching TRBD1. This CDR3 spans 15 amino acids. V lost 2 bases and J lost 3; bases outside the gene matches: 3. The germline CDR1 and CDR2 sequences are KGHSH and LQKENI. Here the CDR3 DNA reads TGTGCCAGCTCACCAGGACAGGAACCTAATGAAAAACTGTTTTTT. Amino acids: CASSPGQEPNEKLFF.

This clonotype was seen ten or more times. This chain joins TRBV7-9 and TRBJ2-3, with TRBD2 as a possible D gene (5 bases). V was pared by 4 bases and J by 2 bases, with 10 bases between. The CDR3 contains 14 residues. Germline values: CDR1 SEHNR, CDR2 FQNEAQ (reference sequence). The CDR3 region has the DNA TGTGCCAGCAGCTCTCCGAGGGTCACAGATACGCAGTATTTT. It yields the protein CASSSPRVTDTQYF.

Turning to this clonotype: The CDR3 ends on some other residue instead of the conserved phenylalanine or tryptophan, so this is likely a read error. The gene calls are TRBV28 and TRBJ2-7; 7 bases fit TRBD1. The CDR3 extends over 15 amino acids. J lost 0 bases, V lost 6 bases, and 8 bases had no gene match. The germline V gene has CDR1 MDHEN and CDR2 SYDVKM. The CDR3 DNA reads TGTGCCAGCAGCGGGGACAGAAAGAGCTCCTACGAGCAGTACTGC. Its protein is CASSGDRKSSYEQYC.

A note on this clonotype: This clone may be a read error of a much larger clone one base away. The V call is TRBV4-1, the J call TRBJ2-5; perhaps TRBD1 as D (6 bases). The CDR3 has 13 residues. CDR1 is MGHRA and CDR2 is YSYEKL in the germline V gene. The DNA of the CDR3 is TGCGTCAGCAGCCAGGGGAGCTCGGAGACCCAGTACTTC. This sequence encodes CVSSQGSSETQYF.

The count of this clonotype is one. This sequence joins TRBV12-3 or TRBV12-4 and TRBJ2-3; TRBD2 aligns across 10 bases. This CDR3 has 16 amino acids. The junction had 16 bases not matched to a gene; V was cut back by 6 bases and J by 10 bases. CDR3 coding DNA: TGTGCCAGCAGGAAACGGGGACTAGCGCAACCGGATGCGCAGTATTTT. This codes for CASRKRGLAQPDAQYF.

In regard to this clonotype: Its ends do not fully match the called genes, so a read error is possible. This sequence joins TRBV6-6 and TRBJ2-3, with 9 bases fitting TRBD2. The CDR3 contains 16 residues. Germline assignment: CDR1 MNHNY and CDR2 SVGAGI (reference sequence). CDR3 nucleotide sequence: TGTGCCTGCAGTTCTCGGGGTAGCGGGGGAACAGATACGCAGTATTTT. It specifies CACSSRGSGGTDTQYF.

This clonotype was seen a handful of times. Written as DNA, the CDR3 is TGTGCCAGCAGCCAAGATATTAGCGGGAACTACGAGCAGTACTTC. Protein sequence: CASSQDISGNYEQYF. V is TRBV4-2 and J is TRBJ2-7, with 8 bases matching TRBD2. With 0 bases clipped from V and 3 bases from J, the junction kept 4 bases outside the gene matches. This CDR3 comprises 15 residues. Germline V CDR1 and CDR2: LGHNA, YNFKEQ.

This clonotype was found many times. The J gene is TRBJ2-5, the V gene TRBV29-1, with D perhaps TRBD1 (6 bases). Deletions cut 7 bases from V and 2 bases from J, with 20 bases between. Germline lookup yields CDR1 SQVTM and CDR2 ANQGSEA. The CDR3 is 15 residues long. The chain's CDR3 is CSGGLIGGVQETQYF. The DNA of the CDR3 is TGCAGCGGGGGGCTAATTGGCGGAGTACAAGAGACCCAGTACTTC.

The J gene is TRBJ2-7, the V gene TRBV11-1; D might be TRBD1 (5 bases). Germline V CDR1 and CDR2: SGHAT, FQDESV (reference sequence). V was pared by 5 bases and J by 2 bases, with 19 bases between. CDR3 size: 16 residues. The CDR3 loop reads CASSQRVSGAAYEQYF. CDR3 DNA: TGTGCCAGCAGCCAACGTGTAAGTGGGGCCGCCTACGAGCAGTACTTC.

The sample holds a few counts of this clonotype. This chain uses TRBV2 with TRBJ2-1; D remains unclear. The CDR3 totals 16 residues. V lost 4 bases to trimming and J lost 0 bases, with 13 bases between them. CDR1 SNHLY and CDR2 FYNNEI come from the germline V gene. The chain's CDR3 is CASSVDSGSSYNEQFF. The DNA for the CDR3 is TGTGCCAGCAGTGTCGACTCGGGTAGCTCCTACAATGAGCAGTTCTTC.

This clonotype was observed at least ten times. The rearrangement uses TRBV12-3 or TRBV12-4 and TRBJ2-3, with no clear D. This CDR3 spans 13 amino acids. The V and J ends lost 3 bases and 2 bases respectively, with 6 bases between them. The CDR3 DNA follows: TGTGCCAGCAGTTTTAGGACCACAGATACGCAGTATTTT. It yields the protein CASSFRTTDTQYF.

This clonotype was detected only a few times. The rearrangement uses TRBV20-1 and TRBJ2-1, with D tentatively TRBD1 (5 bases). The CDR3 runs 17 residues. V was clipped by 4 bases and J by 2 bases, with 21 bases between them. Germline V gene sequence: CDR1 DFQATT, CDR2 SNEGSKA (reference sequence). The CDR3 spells CSAINRFRWGAYNEQFF. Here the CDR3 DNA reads TGCAGTGCTATCAACCGATTTCGGTGGGGCGCCTACAATGAGCAGTTCTTC.